These T cell receptor beta chains were read from a single sample in a study of cytomegalovirus exposure and HLA in healthy donors. Sequencing used immunoSEQ multiplex PCR; TCRdb keeps in-frame clones, though not all of them. The table shows 120,000 to 150,000 clones, with roughly 87% occurring only once. Sequencing was performed on PBMCs. The receptors here all came from a man aged 25 to 45 in good health and CMV-seropositive. Each CDR3 is given with its conserved first and last residue. The D gene is left open where the match is weak. The size of a clone is reported for some rows only, either as once, few or many, or as a class for expanded clones.

CDR3nt,CDR3aa,d_gene,j_gene,abundance,v_gene
TGCGCCAGCAGCCGTCTAAGCGGGGGGGGAAACACCGGGGAGCTGTTTTTT,CASSRLSGGGNTGELFF,TRBD2,TRBJ2-2,NA,TRBV4-1
TGTGCCAGCAGCCCTACAGTTACAGATACGCAGTATTTT,CASSPTVTDTQYF,NA,TRBJ2-3,NA,TRBV7-9
TGTGCCACCAGCAGAGATCGGACATACGGAAACATTCAGTACTTC,CATSRDRTYGNIQYF,NA,TRBJ2-4,once,TRBV15
TGTGCCAGCAGGAAACAGGGGTATAGGGATGGCAATCAGCCCCAGCATTTT,CASRKQGYRDGNQPQHF,TRBD1,TRBJ1-5,NA,TRBV25-1
TGTGCCAGCACCTGGACAGGGATCAACAATCAGCCCCAGCATTTT,CASTWTGINNQPQHF,TRBD1,TRBJ1-5,NA,TRBV28
TGTGCCAGCAGCTCACGAATTACAGGGCGAAATGAAAAACTGTTTTTT,CASSSRITGRNEKLFF,NA,TRBJ1-4,few,TRBV11-2
TGTGCCAGTTCGGCGACAGCTGGAAACACCATATATTTT,CASSATAGNTIYF,NA,TRBJ1-3,once,TRBV19
TGTGCCAGCAGTTACACTAGCGGGGGGGCAGATACGCAGTATTTT,CASSYTSGGADTQYF,TRBD2,TRBJ2-3,NA,TRBV6-5
TGTGCCTGGGGGGTAGGGACTCACCAAGAGACCCAGTACTTC,CAWGVGTHQETQYF,NA,TRBJ2-5,NA,TRBV30
TGTGCCAGCAGTTTATCGGGACTAGCGTTCTACAATGAGCAGTTCTTC,CASSLSGLAFYNEQFF,TRBD2,TRBJ2-1,NA,TRBV27
TGTGCCAGCAGTTACGCTAGCGGGAGTGCGGATGAGCAGTTCTTC,CASSYASGSADEQFF,TRBD2,TRBJ2-1,NA,TRBV6-4
TGTGCCAGCACTATCGCGGGGGTTTGGGTCGAGCAGTACTTC,CASTIAGVWVEQYF,TRBD2,TRBJ2-7,NA,TRBV28
TGTGCCAGCAGCTTGGGACTAGCGGGGGGGAATGAGCAGTTCTTC,CASSLGLAGGNEQFF,TRBD2,TRBJ2-1,NA,TRBV11-3
TGTGCCAGCAGTTACGGGCAGAGCCATGGCTACACCTTC,CASSYGQSHGYTF,NA,TRBJ1-2,NA,TRBV6-6
TGTGCCAGCAGGACGGACAGTTTGAACACTGAAGCTTTCTTT,CASRTDSLNTEAFF,NA,TRBJ1-1,NA,TRBV28
TGCGCCAGCTTCGACAGGGGGCGCACAGATACGCAGTATTTT,CASFDRGRTDTQYF,TRBD1,TRBJ2-3,NA,TRBV5-1